This is a list of T cell receptor beta chains from one sample in a study of siplizumab effects on memory and regulatory T cells. Sequencing used immunoSEQ multiplex PCR; TCRdb keeps in-frame clones, though not all of them. Among about 110,000 clones, roughly nine tenths were seen once, and the ten largest hold approximately 0.73%. Sample: Tregs sorted from blood. These receptors all stem from a human donor in good health. Each CDR3 is given with its conserved first and last residue. The D gene is left open where the match is weak. Size tells how often a clone was seen (once, few, many) or the class of an expanded clone, and some rows leave it out.

j_call: TRBJ1-4
v_call: TRBV10-1
d_call: NA
clone_size: NA
cdr3_aa: CASSEEKLFF
cdr3_nt: TGCGCCAGCAGTGAGGAAAAACTGTTTTTT

j_call: TRBJ2-2
v_call: TRBV11-3
d_call: TRBD2
clone_size: once
cdr3_aa: CASSAPAGAGELFF
cdr3_nt: TGTGCCAGCAGCGCACCGGCGGGGGCCGGGGAGCTGTTTTTT

j_call: TRBJ2-5
v_call: TRBV7-3
d_call: TRBD2
clone_size: once
cdr3_aa: CASSPQGLAGETQYF
cdr3_nt: TGTGCCAGCAGCCCACAGGGACTAGCGGGAGAGACCCAGTACTTC

j_call: TRBJ2-7
v_call: TRBV18
d_call: NA
clone_size: once
cdr3_aa: CASSPAGGTGAYEQYF
cdr3_nt: TGTGCCAGCTCACCGGCGGGAGGGACAGGGGCCTACGAGCAGTACTTC

j_call: TRBJ1-1
v_call: TRBV28
d_call: NA
clone_size: once
cdr3_aa: CASSQPWAFTEAFF
cdr3_nt: TGTGCCAGCAGTCAACCCTGGGCCTTCACTGAAGCTTTCTTT

j_call: TRBJ1-2
v_call: TRBV19
d_call: TRBD1
clone_size: NA
cdr3_aa: CASSSSGTGNDYGYTF
cdr3_nt: TGTGCCAGTAGTTCCTCCGGGACAGGGAACGACTATGGCTACACCTTC

j_call: TRBJ2-3
v_call: TRBV29-1
d_call: TRBD1
clone_size: NA
cdr3_aa: CSVRQGADTQYF
cdr3_nt: TGCAGCGTACGACAGGGGGCAGATACGCAGTATTTT

j_call: TRBJ2-7
v_call: TRBV2
d_call: NA
clone_size: NA
cdr3_aa: CASSESRLSIHEQYF
cdr3_nt: TGTGCCAGCAGTGAAAGCAGGTTAAGTATCCACGAGCAGTACTTC

j_call: TRBJ2-5
v_call: TRBV6-5
d_call: NA
clone_size: NA
cdr3_aa: CASSWQGQETQYF
cdr3_nt: TGTGCCAGCAGTTGGCAGGGCCAAGAGACCCAGTACTTC

j_call: TRBJ1-3
v_call: TRBV7-2
d_call: NA
clone_size: NA
cdr3_aa: CASSLQGISGNTIYF
cdr3_nt: TGTGCCAGCAGCTTACAGGGGATCTCTGGAAACACCATATATTTT

j_call: TRBJ2-1
v_call: TRBV29-1
d_call: NA
clone_size: once
cdr3_aa: CSVVAREQFF
cdr3_nt: TGCAGCGTTGTCGCGCGGGAGCAGTTCTTC

j_call: TRBJ1-1
v_call: TRBV2
d_call: NA
clone_size: NA
cdr3_aa: CASSAQGRVPFF
cdr3_nt: TGTGCCAGCAGTGCCCAGGGCAGAGTACCTTTCTTT

j_call: TRBJ1-2
v_call: TRBV30
d_call: TRBD1
clone_size: NA
cdr3_aa: CAWSVDPGGWYGYTF
cdr3_nt: TGTGCCTGGAGTGTCGATCCAGGGGGCTGGTATGGCTACACCTTC

j_call: TRBJ2-1
v_call: TRBV7-9
d_call: TRBD2
clone_size: NA
cdr3_aa: CASSLFYISGRGVNEQFF
cdr3_nt: TGTGCCAGCAGCTTATTTTATATCAGCGGGAGAGGCGTGAATGAGCAGTTCTTC

j_call: TRBJ2-1
v_call: TRBV18
d_call: NA
clone_size: NA
cdr3_aa: CASSPLRKSKYNEQFF
cdr3_nt: TGTGCCAGCTCACCACTTAGAAAGAGTAAATACAATGAGCAGTTCTTC

j_call: TRBJ1-1
v_call: TRBV14
d_call: TRBD1
clone_size: once
cdr3_aa: CASSQVSGGQAEAFF
cdr3_nt: TGTGCCAGCAGCCAAGTAAGCGGGGGACAGGCTGAAGCTTTCTTT

j_call: TRBJ1-1
v_call: TRBV25-1
d_call: NA
clone_size: NA
cdr3_aa: CASSEWVGADTEAFF
cdr3_nt: TGTGCCAGCAGTGAATGGGTTGGGGCGGACACTGAAGCTTTCTTT

j_call: TRBJ2-1
v_call: TRBV5-6
d_call: NA
clone_size: NA
cdr3_aa: CASSSGGWEYNEQFF
cdr3_nt: TGTGCCAGCAGCTCCGGCGGGTGGGAATACAATGAGCAGTTCTTC

j_call: TRBJ2-3
v_call: TRBV6-1
d_call: TRBD2
clone_size: NA
cdr3_aa: CASRGGWTDTQYF
cdr3_nt: TGTGCCAGCAGGGGGGGGTGGACAGATACGCAGTATTTT

j_call: TRBJ2-3
v_call: TRBV21-1
d_call: NA
clone_size: once
cdr3_aa: CASSKPTSSDTQYF
cdr3_nt: TGTGCCAGCAGCAAACCGACTAGTTCAGATACGCAGTATTTT

j_call: TRBJ2-6
v_call: TRBV28
d_call: NA
clone_size: NA
cdr3_aa: CASSLARGTGANVLTF
cdr3_nt: TGTGCCAGCAGTTTAGCCCGGGGAACCGGGGCCAACGTCCTGACTTTC

j_call: TRBJ1-1
v_call: TRBV7-9
d_call: NA
clone_size: NA
cdr3_aa: CASSYSRGATEAFF
cdr3_nt: TGTGCCAGCAGCTACTCAAGGGGTGCCACTGAAGCTTTCTTT

j_call: TRBJ1-1
v_call: TRBV29-1
d_call: TRBD1
clone_size: NA
cdr3_aa: CSVGTGYTEAFF
cdr3_nt: TGCAGCGTTGGGACAGGGTATACTGAAGCTTTCTTT

j_call: TRBJ1-6
v_call: TRBV19
d_call: TRBD1
clone_size: NA
cdr3_aa: CASSTRDRLVSPLHF
cdr3_nt: TGTGCCAGTAGTACCCGGGACAGGTTGGTCTCACCCCTCCACTTT

j_call: TRBJ2-2
v_call: TRBV5-4
d_call: NA
clone_size: NA
cdr3_aa: CASSLVSNTGELFF
cdr3_nt: TGTGCCAGCAGCTTGGTCTCGAACACCGGGGAGCTGTTTTTT

j_call: TRBJ2-5
v_call: TRBV12-5
d_call: NA
clone_size: NA
cdr3_aa: CASGLSQKYQETQYF
cdr3_nt: TGTGCTAGTGGTTTGTCGCAGAAGTACCAAGAGACCCAGTACTTC

j_call: TRBJ2-1
v_call: TRBV18
d_call: NA
clone_size: NA
cdr3_aa: CASSQAAYNEQFF
cdr3_nt: TGTGCCAGCTCACAAGCGGCTTACAATGAGCAGTTCTTC

j_call: TRBJ2-7
v_call: TRBV21-1
d_call: NA
clone_size: NA
cdr3_aa: CASSKGQLYEQYF
cdr3_nt: TGTGCCAGCAGCAAAGGACAGTTATACGAGCAGTACTTC

j_call: TRBJ1-2
v_call: TRBV7-2
d_call: TRBD1
clone_size: few
cdr3_aa: CASSLDRGHYGYTF
cdr3_nt: TGTGCCAGCAGCTTAGACAGGGGTCATTATGGCTACACCTTC

j_call: TRBJ1-1
v_call: TRBV6-5
d_call: NA
clone_size: NA
cdr3_aa: CASSYPGRGAFF
cdr3_nt: TGTGCCAGCAGTTACCCGGGCCGGGGCGCTTTCTTT

j_call: TRBJ2-4
v_call: TRBV5-1
d_call: NA
clone_size: NA
cdr3_aa: CASSLEGWGAKNIQYF
cdr3_nt: TGCGCCAGCAGCTTGGAAGGTTGGGGGGCCAAAAACATTCAGTACTTC

j_call: TRBJ2-7
v_call: TRBV19
d_call: TRBD1
clone_size: NA
cdr3_aa: CASSAWTGDYEQYF
cdr3_nt: TGTGCCAGTAGTGCATGGACAGGAGACTACGAGCAGTACTTC

j_call: TRBJ2-7
v_call: TRBV4-1
d_call: NA
clone_size: NA
cdr3_aa: CASSQDYNPYEQYF
cdr3_nt: TGCGCCAGCAGCCAAGATTACAACCCCTACGAGCAGTACTTC

j_call: TRBJ2-5
v_call: TRBV19
d_call: NA
clone_size: NA
cdr3_aa: CASRHYQGETQYF
cdr3_nt: TGTGCCAGTAGACATTATCAGGGAGAGACCCAGTACTTC